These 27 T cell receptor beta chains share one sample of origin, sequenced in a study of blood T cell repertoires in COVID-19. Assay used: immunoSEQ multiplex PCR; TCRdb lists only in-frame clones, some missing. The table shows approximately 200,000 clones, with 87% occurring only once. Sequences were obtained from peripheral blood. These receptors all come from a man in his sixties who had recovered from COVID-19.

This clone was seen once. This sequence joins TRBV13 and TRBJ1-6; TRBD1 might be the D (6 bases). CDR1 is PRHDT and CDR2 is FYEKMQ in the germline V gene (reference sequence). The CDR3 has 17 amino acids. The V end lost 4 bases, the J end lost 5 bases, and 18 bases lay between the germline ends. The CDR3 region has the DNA TGTGCCAGCAGCTCCCTGACAGGAACAGTTAATAATTCACCCCTCCACTTT. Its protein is CASSSLTGTVNNSPLHF.

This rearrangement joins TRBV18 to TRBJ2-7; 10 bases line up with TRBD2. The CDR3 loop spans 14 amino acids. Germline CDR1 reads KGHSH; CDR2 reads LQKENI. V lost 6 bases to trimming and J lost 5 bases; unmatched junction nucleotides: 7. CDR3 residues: CASSPGTSVHEQYF. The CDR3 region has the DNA TGTGCCAGCTCCCCCGGGACTAGCGTCCACGAGCAGTACTTC.

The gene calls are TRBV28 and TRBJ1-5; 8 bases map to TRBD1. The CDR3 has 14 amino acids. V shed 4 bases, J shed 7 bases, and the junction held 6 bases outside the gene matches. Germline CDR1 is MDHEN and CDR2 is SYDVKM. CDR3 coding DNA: TGTGCCAGCAGTTCCGAACAGGGGGGGCAGCCCCAGCATTTT. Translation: CASSSEQGGQPQHF.

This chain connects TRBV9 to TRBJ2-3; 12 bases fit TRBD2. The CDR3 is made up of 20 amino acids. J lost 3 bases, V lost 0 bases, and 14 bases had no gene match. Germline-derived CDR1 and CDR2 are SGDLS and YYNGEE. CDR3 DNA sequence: TGTGCCAGCAGCGTAGGGCTAGCGGGGGGGCAACAGTGGGTTACAGATACGCAGTATTTT. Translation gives CASSVGLAGGQQWVTDTQYF.

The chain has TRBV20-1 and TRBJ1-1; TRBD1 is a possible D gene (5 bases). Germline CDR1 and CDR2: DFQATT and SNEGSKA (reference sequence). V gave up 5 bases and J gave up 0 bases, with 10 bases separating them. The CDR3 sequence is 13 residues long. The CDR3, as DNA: TGCAGTGCTGGTGCAGGGATGAACACTGAAGCTTTCTTT. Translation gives CSAGAGMNTEAFF.

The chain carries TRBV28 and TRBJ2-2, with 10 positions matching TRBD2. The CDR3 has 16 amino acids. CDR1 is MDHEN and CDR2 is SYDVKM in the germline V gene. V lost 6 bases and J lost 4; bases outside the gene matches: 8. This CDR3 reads CASRLLAGGGTGELFF. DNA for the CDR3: TGTGCCAGCAGGCTTTTAGCGGGAGGAGGCACCGGGGAGCTGTTTTTT.

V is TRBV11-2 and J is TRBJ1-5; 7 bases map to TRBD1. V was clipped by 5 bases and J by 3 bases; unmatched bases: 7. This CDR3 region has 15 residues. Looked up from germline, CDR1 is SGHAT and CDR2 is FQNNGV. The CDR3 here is CASSAGTVFNQPQHF. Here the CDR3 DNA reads TGTGCCAGCAGCGCCGGGACAGTCTTCAATCAGCCCCAGCATTTT.

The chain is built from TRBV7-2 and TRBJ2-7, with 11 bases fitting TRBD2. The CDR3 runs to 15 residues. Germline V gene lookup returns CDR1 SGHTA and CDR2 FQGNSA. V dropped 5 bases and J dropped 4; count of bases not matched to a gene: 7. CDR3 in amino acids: CASSTTSGGIYEQYF. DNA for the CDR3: TGTGCCAGCAGCACTACTAGCGGGGGTATTTACGAGCAGTACTTC.

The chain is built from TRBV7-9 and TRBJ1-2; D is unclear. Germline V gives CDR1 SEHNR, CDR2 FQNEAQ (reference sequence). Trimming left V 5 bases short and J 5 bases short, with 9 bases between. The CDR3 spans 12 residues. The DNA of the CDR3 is TGTGCCAGCAGCCCCGGAGTATATGGCTACACCTTC. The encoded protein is CASSPGVYGYTF.

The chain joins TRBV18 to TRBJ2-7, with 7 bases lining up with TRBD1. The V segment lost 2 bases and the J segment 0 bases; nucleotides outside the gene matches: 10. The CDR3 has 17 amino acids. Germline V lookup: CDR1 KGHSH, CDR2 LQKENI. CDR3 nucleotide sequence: TGTGCCAGCTCACCAACCCGACAGGGAATTGACTCCTACGAGCAGTACTTC. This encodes CASSPTRQGIDSYEQYF.

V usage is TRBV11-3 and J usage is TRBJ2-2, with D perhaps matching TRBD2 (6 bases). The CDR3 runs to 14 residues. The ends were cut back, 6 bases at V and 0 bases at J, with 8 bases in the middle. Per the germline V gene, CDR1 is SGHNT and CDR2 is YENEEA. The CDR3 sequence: CASSWDSNTGELFF. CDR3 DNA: TGTGCCAGCAGTTGGGACTCGAACACCGGGGAGCTGTTTTTT.

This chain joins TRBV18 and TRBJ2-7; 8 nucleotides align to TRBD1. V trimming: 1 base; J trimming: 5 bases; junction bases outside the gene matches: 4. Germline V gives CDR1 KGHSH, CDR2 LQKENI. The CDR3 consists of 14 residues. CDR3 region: CASSPLRQGNEQYF. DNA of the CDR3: TGTGCCAGCTCACCACTGCGACAGGGGAACGAGCAGTACTTC.

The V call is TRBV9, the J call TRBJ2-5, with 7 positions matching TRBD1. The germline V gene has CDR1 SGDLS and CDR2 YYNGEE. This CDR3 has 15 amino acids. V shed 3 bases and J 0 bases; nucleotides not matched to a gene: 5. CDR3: CASSATTGNQETQYF. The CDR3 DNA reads TGTGCCAGCAGCGCGACGACAGGGAACCAAGAGACCCAGTACTTC.

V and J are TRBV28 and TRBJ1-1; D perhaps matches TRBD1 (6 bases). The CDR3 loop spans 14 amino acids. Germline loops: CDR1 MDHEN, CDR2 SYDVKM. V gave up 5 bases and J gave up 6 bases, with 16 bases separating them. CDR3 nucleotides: TGTGCCAGCAGTGTACCAGGGGAAGGAGCTGAAGCTTTCTTT. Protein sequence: CASSVPGEGAEAFF.

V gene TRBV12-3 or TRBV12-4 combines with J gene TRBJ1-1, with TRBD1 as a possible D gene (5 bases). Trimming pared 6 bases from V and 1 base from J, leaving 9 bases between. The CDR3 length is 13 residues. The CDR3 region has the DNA TGTGCCAGCAGAACACAGGAGAACACTGAAGCTTTCTTT. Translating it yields CASRTQENTEAFF.

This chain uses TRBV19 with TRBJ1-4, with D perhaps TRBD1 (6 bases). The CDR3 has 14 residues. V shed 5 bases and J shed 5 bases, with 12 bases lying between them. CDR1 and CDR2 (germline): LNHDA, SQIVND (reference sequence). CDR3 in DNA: TGTGCCAGTAGTGGGGGCAGTAGAAATGAAAAACTGTTTTTT. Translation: CASSGGSRNEKLFF.

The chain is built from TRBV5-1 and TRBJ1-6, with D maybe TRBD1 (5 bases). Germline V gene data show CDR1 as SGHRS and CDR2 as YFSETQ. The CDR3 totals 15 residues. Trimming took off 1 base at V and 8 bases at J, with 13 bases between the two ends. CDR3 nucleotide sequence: TGCGCCAGCAGCTTGAACCAGGGAAGGGATTCACCCCTCCACTTT. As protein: CASSLNQGRDSPLHF.

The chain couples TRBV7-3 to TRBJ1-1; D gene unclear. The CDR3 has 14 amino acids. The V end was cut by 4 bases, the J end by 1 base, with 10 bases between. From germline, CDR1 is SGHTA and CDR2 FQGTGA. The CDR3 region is CASSSGPGNTEAFF. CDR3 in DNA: TGTGCCAGCAGCTCCGGCCCAGGGAACACTGAAGCTTTCTTT.

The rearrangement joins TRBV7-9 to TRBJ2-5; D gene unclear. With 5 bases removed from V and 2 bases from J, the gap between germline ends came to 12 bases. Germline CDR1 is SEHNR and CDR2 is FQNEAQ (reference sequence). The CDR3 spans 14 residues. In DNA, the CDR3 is TGTGCCAGCAGCAGTAGTTGGAGACAAGAGACCCAGTACTTC. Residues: CASSSSWRQETQYF. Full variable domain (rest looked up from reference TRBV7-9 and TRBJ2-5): DTGVSQNPRHKITKRGQNVTFRCDPISEHNRLYWYRQTLGQGPEFLTYFQNEAQLEKSRLLSDRFSAERPKGSFSTLEIQRTEQGDSAMYLCASSSSWRQETQYFGPGTRLLVL.

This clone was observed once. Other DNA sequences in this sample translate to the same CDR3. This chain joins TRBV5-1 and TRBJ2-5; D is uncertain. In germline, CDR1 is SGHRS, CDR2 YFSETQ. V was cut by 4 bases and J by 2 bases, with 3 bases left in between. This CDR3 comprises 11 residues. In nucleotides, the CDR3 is TGCGCCAGCAGCCTTCAAGAGACCCAGTACTTC. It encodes CASSLQETQYF.

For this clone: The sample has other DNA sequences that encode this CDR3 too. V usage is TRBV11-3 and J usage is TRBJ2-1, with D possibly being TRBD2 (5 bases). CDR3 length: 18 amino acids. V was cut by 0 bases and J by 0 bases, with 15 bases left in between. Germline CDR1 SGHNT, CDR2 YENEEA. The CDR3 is CASSLDQGGSSSYNEQFF. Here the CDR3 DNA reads TGTGCCAGCAGCTTAGATCAAGGAGGCTCCAGCTCCTACAATGAGCAGTTCTTC. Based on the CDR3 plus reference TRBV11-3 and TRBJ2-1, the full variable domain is EAGVVQSPRYKIIEKKQPVAFWCNPISGHNTLYWYLQNLGQGPELLIRYENEEAVDDSQLPKDRFSAERLKGVDSTLKIQPAELGDSAVYLCASSLDQGGSSSYNEQFFGPGTRLTVL.

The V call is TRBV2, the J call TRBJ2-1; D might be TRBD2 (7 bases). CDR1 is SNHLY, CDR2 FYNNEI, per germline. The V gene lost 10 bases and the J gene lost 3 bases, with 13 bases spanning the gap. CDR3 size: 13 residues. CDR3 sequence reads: CANKGGVYNEQFF. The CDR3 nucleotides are TGTGCCAATAAGGGGGGGGTCTACAATGAGCAGTTCTTC.

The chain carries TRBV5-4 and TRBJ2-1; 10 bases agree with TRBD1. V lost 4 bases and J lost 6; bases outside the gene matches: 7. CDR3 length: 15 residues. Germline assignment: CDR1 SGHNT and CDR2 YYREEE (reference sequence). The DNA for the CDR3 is TGTGCCAGCAGCCCGGGACAGGGGAGGGCCAATGAGCAGTTCTTC. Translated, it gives CASSPGQGRANEQFF.

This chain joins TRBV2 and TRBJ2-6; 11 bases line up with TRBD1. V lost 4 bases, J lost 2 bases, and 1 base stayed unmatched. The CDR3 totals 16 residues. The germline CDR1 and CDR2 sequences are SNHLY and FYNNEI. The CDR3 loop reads CASSVGQGAGANVLTF. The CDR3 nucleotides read TGTGCCAGCAGTGTGGGACAGGGGGCTGGGGCCAACGTCCTGACTTTC. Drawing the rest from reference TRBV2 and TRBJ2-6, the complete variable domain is EPEVTQTPSHQVTQMGQEVILRCVPISNHLYFYWYRQILGQKVEFLVSFYNNEISEKSEIFDDQFSVERPDGSNFTLKIRSTKLEDSAMYFCASSVGQGAGANVLTFGAGSRLTVL.

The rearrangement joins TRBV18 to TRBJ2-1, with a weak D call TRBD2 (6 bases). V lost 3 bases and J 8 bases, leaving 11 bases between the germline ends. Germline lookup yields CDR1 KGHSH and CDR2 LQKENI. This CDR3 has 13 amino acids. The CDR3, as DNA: TGTGCCAGCTCACCTAGACTAGTTTATGAGCAGTTCTTC. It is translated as CASSPRLVYEQFF.

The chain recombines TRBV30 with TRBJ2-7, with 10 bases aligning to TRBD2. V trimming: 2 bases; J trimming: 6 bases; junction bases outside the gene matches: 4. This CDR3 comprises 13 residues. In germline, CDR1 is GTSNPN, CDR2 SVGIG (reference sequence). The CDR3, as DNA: TGTGCCTGGAGTAGCGGGGGGGCAGTCGAGCAGTACTTC. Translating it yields CAWSSGGAVEQYF.

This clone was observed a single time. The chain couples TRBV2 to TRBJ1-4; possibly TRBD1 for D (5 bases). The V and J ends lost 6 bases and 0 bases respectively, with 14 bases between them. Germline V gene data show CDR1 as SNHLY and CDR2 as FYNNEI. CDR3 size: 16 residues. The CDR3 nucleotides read TGTGCCAGCAGAAGAAACACAGGAGCAACTAATGAAAAACTGTTTTTT. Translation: CASRRNTGATNEKLFF.